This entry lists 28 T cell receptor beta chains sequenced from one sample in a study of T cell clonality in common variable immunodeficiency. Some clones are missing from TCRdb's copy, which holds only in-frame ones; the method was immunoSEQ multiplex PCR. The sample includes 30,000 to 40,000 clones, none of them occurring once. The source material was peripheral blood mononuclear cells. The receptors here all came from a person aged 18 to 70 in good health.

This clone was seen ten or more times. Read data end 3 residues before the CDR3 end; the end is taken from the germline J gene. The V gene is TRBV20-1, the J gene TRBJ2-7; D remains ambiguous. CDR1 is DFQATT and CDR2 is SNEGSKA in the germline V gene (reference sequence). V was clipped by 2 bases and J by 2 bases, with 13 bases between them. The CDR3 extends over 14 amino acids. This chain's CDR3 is CSARPTFSAYEQYF. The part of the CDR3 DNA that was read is TGCAGTGCTAGACCAACCTTCTCAGCCTACGAG.

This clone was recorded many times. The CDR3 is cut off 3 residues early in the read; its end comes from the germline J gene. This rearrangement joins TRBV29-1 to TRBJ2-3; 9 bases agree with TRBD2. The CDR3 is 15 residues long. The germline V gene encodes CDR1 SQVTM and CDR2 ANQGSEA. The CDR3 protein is CSYHRLAEGLGTQYF. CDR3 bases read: TGCAGCTACCATCGACTAGCGGAAGGCCTAGGGACG.

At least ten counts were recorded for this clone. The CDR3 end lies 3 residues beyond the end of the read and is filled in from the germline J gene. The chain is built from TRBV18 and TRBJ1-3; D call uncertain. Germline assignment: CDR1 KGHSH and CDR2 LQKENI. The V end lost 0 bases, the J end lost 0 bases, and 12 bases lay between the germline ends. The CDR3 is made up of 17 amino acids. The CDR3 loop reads CASSPPRALSSGNTIYF. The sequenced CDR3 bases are TGTGCCAGCTCACCACCGCGGGCGCTTAGCTCTGGAAACACC.

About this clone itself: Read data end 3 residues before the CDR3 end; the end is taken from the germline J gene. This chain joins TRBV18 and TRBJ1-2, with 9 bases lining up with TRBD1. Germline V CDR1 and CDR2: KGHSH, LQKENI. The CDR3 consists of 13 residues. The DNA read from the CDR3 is TGTGCCAGCTCAGGACAGGGGTTTTACGAC. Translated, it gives CASSGQGFYD. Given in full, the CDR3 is CASSGQGFYDYTF.

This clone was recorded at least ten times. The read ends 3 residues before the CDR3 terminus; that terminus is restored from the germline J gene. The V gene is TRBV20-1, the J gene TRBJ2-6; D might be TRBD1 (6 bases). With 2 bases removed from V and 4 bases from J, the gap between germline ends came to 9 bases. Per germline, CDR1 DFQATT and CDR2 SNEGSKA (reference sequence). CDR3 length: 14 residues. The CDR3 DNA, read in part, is TGCAGTGCTAGAACAGGGACCGGGGCCAACGTC. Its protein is CSARTGTGANV. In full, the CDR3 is CSARTGTGANVLTF.

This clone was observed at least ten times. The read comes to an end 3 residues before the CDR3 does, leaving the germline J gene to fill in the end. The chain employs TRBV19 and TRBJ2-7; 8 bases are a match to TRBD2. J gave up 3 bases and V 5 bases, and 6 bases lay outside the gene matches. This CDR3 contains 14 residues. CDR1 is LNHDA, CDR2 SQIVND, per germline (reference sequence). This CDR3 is CASSSLLADYEQYF. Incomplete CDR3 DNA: TGTGCCAGTAGTTCCTTACTAGCGGACTACGAG.

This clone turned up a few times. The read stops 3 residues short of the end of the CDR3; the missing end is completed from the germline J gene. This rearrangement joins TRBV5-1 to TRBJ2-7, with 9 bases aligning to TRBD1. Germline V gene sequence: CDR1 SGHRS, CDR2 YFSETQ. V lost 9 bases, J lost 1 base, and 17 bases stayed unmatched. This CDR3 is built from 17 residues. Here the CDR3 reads CATNRQRSGTGSYEQYF. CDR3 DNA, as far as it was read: TGCGCCACCAATAGGCAGCGCTCCGGGACAGGGTCCTACGAG. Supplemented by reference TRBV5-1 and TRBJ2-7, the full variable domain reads KAGVTQTPRYLIKTRGQQVTLSCSPISGHRSVSWYQQTPGQGLQFLFEYFSETQRNKGNFPGRFSGRQFSNSRSEMNVSTLELGDSALYLCATNRQRSGTGSYEQYFGPGTRLTVT.

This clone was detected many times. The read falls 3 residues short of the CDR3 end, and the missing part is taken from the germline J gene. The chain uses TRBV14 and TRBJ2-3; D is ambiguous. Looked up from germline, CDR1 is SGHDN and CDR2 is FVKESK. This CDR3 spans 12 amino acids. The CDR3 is CASSQERSAQYF. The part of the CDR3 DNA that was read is TGTGCCAGCAGCCAAGAACGTTCGGCG.

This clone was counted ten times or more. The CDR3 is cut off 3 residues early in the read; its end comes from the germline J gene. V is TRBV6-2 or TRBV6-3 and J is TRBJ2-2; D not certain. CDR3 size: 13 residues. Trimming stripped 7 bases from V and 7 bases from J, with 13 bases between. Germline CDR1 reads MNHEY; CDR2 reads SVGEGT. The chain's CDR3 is CASTLPGFGELFF. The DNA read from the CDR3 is TGTGCCAGCACCCTCCCCGGGTTCGGGGAG.

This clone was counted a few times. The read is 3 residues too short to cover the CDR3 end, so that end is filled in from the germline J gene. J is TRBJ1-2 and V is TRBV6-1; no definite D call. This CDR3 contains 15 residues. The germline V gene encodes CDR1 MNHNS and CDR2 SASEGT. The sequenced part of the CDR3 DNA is TGTGCCAGCAGTGAAGAGGGCGGGAGCTCCTACGAC. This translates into CASSEEGGSSYD. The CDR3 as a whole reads CASSEEGGSSYDYTF.

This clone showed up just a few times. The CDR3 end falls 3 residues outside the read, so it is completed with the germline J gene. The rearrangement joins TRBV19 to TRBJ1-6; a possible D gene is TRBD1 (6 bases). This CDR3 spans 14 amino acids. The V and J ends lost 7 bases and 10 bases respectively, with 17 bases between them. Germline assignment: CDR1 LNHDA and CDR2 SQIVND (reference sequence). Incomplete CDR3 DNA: TGTGCCAGTAAGGAACAGGGAGGGCACTCACCC. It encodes CASKEQGGHSP. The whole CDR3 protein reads CASKEQGGHSPLHF.

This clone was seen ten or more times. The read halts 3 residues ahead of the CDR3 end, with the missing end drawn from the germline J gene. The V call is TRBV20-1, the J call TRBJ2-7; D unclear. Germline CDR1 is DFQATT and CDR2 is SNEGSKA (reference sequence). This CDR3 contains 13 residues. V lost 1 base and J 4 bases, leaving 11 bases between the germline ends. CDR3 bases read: TGCAGTGCTAGAGGTTATTACAGTTACGAG. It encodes CSARGYYSYE. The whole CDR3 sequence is CSARGYYSYEQYF.

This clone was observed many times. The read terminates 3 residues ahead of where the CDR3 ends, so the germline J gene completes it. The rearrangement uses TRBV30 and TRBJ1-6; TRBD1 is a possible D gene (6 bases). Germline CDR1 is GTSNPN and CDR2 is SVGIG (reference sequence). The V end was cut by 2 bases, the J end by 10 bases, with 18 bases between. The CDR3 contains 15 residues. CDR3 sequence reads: CAWSLQGLIESPLHF. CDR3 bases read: TGTGCCTGGAGTTTACAGGGTCTAATAGAGTCACCC. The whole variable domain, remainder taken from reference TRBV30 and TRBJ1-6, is SQTIHQWPATLVQPVGSPLSLECTVEGTSNPNLYWYRQAAGRGLQLLFYSVGIGQISSEVPQNLSASRPQDRQFILSSKKLLLSDSGFYLCAWSLQGLIESPLHFGNGTRLTVT.

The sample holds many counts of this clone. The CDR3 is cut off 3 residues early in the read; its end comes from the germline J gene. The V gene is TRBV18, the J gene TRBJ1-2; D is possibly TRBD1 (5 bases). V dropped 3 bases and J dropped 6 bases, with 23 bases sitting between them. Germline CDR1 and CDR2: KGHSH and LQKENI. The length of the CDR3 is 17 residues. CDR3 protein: CASSPPVQGSSGDGYTF. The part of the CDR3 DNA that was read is TGTGCCAGCTCACCTCCAGTCCAGGGATCGAGCGGGGATGGC.

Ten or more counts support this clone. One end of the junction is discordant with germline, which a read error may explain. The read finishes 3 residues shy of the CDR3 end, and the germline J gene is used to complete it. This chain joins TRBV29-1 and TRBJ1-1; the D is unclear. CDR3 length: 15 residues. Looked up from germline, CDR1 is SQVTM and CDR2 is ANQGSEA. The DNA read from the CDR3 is TGCAGCGTTGAAAGAGGGTGGAGTGTCAACACTGGA. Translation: CSVERGWSVNTG. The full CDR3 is CSVERGWSVNTGAFF. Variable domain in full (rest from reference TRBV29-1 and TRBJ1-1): SAVISQKPSRDICQRGTSLTIQCQVDSQVTMMFWYRQQPGQSLTLIATANQGSEATYESGFVIDKFPISRPNLTFSTLTVSNMSPEDSSIYLCSVERGWSVNTGAFFGQGTRLTVV.

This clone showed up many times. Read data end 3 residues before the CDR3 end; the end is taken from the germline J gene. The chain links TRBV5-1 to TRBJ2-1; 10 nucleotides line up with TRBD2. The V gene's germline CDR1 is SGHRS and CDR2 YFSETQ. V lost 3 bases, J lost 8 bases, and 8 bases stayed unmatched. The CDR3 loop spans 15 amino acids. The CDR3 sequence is CASSSTSGSTDEQFF. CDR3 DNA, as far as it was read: TGCGCCAGCAGCTCGACTAGCGGGTCCACGGATGAG.

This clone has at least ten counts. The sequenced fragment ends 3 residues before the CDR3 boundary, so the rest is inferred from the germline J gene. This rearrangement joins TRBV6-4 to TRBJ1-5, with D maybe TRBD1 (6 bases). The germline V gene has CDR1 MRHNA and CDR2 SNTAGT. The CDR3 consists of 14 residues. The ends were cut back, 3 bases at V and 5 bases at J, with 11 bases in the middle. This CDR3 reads CASSERGGDQPQHF. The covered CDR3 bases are TGTGCCAGCAGTGAGCGAGGGGGTGATCAGCCC.

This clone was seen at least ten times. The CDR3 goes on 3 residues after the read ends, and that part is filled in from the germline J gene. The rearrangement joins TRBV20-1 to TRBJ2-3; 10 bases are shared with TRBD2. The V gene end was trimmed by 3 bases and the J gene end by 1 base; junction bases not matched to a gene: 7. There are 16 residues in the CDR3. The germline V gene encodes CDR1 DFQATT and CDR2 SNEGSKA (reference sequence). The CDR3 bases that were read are TGCAGTGCTAGTTGGAGGACTAGCGGACGCACAGATACG. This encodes CSASWRTSGRTDT. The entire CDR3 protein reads CSASWRTSGRTDTQYF.

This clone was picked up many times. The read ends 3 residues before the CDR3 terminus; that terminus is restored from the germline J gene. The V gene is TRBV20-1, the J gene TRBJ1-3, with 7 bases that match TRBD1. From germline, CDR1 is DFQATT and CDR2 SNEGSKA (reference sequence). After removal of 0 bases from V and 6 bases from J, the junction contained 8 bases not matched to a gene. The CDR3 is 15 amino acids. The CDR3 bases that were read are TGCAGTGCTAGAGATGGAGCAGGGGGTGAAAACACC. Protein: CSARDGAGGENT. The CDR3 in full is CSARDGAGGENTIYF.

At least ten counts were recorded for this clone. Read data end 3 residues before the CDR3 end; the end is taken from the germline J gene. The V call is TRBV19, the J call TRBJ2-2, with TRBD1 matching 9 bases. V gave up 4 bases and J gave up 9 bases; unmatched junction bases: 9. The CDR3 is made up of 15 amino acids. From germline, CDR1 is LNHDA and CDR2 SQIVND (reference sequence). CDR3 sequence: CASSSRDREVRELFF. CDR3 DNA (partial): TGTGCCAGTAGTAGCCGGGACAGGGAGGTACGGGAG.

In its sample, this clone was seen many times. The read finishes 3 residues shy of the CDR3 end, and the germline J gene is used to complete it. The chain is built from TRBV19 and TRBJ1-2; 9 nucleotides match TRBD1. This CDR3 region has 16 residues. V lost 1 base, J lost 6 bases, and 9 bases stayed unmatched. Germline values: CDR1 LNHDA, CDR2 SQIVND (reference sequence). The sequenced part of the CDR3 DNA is TGTGCCAGTAGTATAGCCCGGGACAGGGTTTATGATGGC. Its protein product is CASSIARDRVYDG. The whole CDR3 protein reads CASSIARDRVYDGYTF. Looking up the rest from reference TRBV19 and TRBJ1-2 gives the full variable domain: DGGITQSPKYLFRKEGQNVTLSCEQNLNHDAMYWYRQDPGQGLRLIYYSQIVNDFQKGDIAEGYSVSREKKESFPLTVTSAQKNPTAFYLCASSIARDRVYDGYTFGSGTRLTVV.

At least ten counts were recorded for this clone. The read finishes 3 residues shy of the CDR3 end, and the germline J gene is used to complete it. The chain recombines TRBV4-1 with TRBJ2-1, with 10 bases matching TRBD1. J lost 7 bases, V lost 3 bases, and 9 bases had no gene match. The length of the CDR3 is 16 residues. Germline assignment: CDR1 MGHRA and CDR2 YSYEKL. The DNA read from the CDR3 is TGCGCCAGCAGCCAGGCCGGGACAGGGGTCAAGAATGAG. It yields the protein CASSQAGTGVKNE. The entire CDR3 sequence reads CASSQAGTGVKNEQFF.

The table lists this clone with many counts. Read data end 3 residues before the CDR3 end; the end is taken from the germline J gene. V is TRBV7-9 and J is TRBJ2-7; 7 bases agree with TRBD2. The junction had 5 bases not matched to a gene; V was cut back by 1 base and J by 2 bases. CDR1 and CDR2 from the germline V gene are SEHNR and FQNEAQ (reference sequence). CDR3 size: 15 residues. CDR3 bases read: TGTGCCAGCAGCTTAGTCGGGGGGACGACCTACGAG. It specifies CASSLVGGTTYE. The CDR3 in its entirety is CASSLVGGTTYEQYF.

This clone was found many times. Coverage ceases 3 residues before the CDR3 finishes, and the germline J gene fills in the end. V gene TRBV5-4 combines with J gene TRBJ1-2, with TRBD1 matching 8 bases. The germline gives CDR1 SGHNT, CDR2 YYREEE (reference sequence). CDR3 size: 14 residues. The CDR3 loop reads CASSLSGQGKGYTF. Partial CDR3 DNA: TGTGCCAGCAGCTTAAGCGGACAGGGTAAAGGC.

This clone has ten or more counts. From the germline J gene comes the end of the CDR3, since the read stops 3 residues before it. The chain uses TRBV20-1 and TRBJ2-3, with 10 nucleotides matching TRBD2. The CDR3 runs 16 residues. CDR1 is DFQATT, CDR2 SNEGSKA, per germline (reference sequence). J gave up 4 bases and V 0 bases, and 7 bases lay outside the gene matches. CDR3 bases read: TGCAGTGCTAGAGACGTAGTAGCGGGAGGCCCAGATACG. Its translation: CSARDVVAGGPDT. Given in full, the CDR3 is CSARDVVAGGPDTQYF.

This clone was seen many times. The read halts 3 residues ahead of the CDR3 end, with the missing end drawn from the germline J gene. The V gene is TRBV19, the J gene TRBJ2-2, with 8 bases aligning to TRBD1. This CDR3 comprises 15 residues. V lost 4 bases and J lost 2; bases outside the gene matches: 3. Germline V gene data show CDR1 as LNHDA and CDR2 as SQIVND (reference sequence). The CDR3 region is CASSKGTGNTGELFF. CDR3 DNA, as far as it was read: TGTGCCAGTAGTAAGGGGACAGGTAACACCGGGGAG. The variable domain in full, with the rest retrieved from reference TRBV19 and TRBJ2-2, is DGGITQSPKYLFRKEGQNVTLSCEQNLNHDAMYWYRQDPGQGLRLIYYSQIVNDFQKGDIAEGYSVSREKKESFPLTVTSAQKNPTAFYLCASSKGTGNTGELFFGEGSRLTVL.

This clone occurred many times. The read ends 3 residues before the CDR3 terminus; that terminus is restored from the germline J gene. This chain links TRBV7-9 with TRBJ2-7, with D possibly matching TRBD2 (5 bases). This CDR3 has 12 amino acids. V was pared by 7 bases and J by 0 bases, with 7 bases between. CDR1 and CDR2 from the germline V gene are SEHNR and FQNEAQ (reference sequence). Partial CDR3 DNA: TGTGCCAGCACCGCGGGCTCCTACGAG. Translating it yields CASTAGSYE. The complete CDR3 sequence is CASTAGSYEQYF.

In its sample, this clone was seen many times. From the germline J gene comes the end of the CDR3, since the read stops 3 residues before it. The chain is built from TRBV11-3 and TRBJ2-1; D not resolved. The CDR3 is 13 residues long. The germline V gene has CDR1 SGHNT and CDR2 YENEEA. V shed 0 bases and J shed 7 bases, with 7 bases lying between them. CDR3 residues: CASSLDQKNEQFF. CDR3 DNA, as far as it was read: TGTGCCAGCAGCTTAGATCAGAAAAATGAG.